This is a list of T cell receptor beta chains from one sample in a study of blood T cells in healthy people across ages. TCRdb reanalysed the 5' RACE reads using MiXCR and keeps one entry per CDR3 protein. Of about 800,000 distinct CDR3 sequences in the sample, around a quarter were seen once. These data were likewise used in another study, on T cells of mothers and their children.

The sample taken for sequencing was blood. The receptors stem from a boy under 18 in good health. CDR3s include the opening cysteine and the closing phenylalanine or tryptophan. A D gene is named only where the DNA matches it firmly. Expanded clones are given a class, and other clones once, few, many or no size at all.

>TRBD2|TRBV5-1|.|TRBJ2-5
CASSWGLAGDQETQYF
TGCGCCAGCAGCTGGGGACTAGCGGGGGACCAAGAGACCCAGTACTTC
>TRBD2|TRBV9|few|TRBJ2-5
CASSVVRAGGPRETQYF
TGTGCCAGCAGCGTAGTTCGAGCGGGGGGGCCTCGGGAGACCCAGTACTTC
>.|TRBV24-1|.|TRBJ2-5
CAPRRGEETQYF
TGTGCTCCACGAAGGGGCGAAGAGACCCAGTACTTC
>.|TRBV3-1|.|TRBJ2-1
CASSLHFKGGANNEQFF
TGTGCCAGCAGCCTTCATTTTAAGGGGGGGGCCAACAATGAGCAGTTCTTC
>TRBD1|TRBV7-6|.|TRBJ2-5
CASSSYPGGKETQYF
TGTGCCAGCAGCTCCTACCCAGGGGGCAAGGAGACCCAGTACTTC
>.|TRBV25-1|.|TRBJ2-5
CASSEGGRLNQETQYF
TGTGCCAGCAGTGAAGGGGGACGGTTAAACCAAGAGACCCAGTACTTC
>TRBD1|TRBV6-4|.|TRBJ2-1
CASSASGQGDTNEQFF
TGTGCCAGCAGTGCCTCGGGACAGGGGGATACTAATGAGCAGTTCTTC
>.|TRBV25-1|few|TRBJ1-6
CASRRGDFLDSPLHF
TGTGCCAGCAGGCGGGGGGACTTCCTAGATTCACCCCTCCACTTT
>TRBD2|TRBV7-2|.|TRBJ2-2
CASSGRTSANTGELFF
TGTGCCAGCAGCGGGCGGACTAGCGCGAACACCGGGGAGCTGTTTTTT
>.|TRBV28|.|TRBJ1-1
CASLEGRTHGTEAFF
TGTGCCAGCTTGGAGGGGCGGACCCACGGGACTGAAGCTTTCTTT
>.|TRBV2|few|TRBJ2-1
CASSEVVSSYNEQFF
TGTGCCAGCAGTGAAGTGGTGAGCTCCTACAATGAGCAGTTCTTC
>.|TRBV25-1|few|TRBJ1-2
CASSDHYSYTF
TGTGCCAGCAGTGACCATTATAGCTACACCTTC
>.|TRBV29-1|.|TRBJ2-7
CSVEVGRGDYEQYF
TGCAGCGTTGAAGTAGGCAGGGGGGATTACGAGCAGTACTTC
>.|TRBV29-1|few|TRBJ1-1
CSVEARLTTEAFF
TGCAGCGTTGAAGCCAGGTTGACCACTGAAGCTTTCTTT
>.|TRBV9|many|TRBJ1-2
CASSISQGFGYGYTF
TGTGCCAGCAGCATATCACAGGGTTTCGGGTATGGCTACACCTTC
>TRBD1|TRBV7-9|few|TRBJ2-7
CASSLPEGQGGSYEQYF
TGTGCCAGCAGCTTACCCGAGGGACAGGGGGGGTCCTACGAGCAGTACTTC
>.|TRBV2|few|TRBJ2-7
CASSEGAGHSYEQYF
TGTGCCAGCAGTGAGGGAGCGGGCCACTCCTACGAGCAGTACTTC
>TRBD2|TRBV4-2|.|TRBJ2-7
CASSHGGTSNSNEQYF
TGTGCCAGCAGCCACGGCGGGACTAGCAATAGCAACGAGCAGTACTTC
>.|TRBV7-9|.|TRBJ2-4
CASRGERDIAKNIQYF
TGTGCCAGCAGAGGGGAGCGGGACATTGCCAAAAACATTCAGTACTTC
>.|TRBV12-3/TRBV12-4|.|TRBJ2-5
CASARMRSLQETQYF
TGTGCCAGCGCCCGGATGCGGTCCCTCCAAGAGACCCAGTACTTC
>.|TRBV6-4|.|TRBJ2-1
CASSDSAGTGGEQFF
TGTGCCAGCAGTGACTCGGCGGGGACGGGCGGTGAGCAGTTCTTC
>TRBD2|TRBV5-8|.|TRBJ2-5
CASSPAFIAGETQYF
TGTGCCAGCAGCCCGGCCTTCATAGCGGGAGAGACCCAGTACTTC
>.|TRBV7-9|.|TRBJ2-1
CASTWGRGDSEQFF
TGTGCCAGCACCTGGGGTAGGGGGGACAGTGAGCAGTTCTTC
>.|TRBV19|.|TRBJ2-7
CASSTSYLPDEQYF
TGTGCCAGTAGTACCTCGTACCTTCCCGACGAGCAGTACTTC
>.|TRBV7-8|few|TRBJ2-1
CASSLTGKGRNEQFF
TGTGCCAGCAGCTTAACGGGGAAGGGACGCAATGAGCAGTTCTTC
>.|TRBV10-3|few|TRBJ2-3
CATLTGWSTDTQYF
TGTGCCACCTTAACAGGGTGGAGCACAGATACGCAGTATTTT
>TRBD1|TRBV4-2|.|TRBJ1-2
CASSMQGDYGYTF
TGTGCCAGCAGCATGCAGGGGGACTATGGCTACACCTTC
>TRBD1|TRBV11-2|few|TRBJ1-2
CATGPRGIYGYTF
TGTGCCACCGGACCCAGGGGGATATATGGCTACACCTTC
>TRBD2|TRBV3-1|.|TRBJ2-3
CASSHGGMSDTQYF
TGTGCCAGCAGCCACGGGGGGATGTCAGATACGCAGTATTTT
>.|TRBV20-1|few|TRBJ1-5
CSARGVGNSNQPQHF
TGCAGTGCTAGGGGGGTGGGGAATAGCAATCAGCCCCAGCATTTT
>.|TRBV13|.|TRBJ2-5
CASSFVMYEQLF
TGTGCCAGCAGCTTCGTTATGTATGAGCAGCTCTTC
>.|TRBV7-2|.|TRBJ1-1
CASSLNWQNTEAFF
TGTGCCAGCAGCTTAAACTGGCAGAACACTGAAGCTTTCTTT
>.|TRBV12-3/TRBV12-4|few|TRBJ2-2
CASSTTGLNTGELFF
TGTGCCAGCAGTACGACAGGCCTGAACACCGGGGAGCTGTTTTTT
>.|TRBV15|.|TRBJ2-4
CATSIIRGITEHIQYF
TGTGCCACCAGCATAATCCGAGGGATAACCGAACACATTCAGTACTTC
>.|TRBV7-9|few|TRBJ2-3
CASSLGRPSTDTQYF
TGTGCCAGCAGCCTCGGACGCCCTAGCACAGATACGCAGTATTTT
>TRBD1|TRBV29-1|.|TRBJ2-4
CSVGIGQGNGDIQYF
TGCAGCGTTGGAATTGGACAGGGGAACGGAGACATTCAGTACTTC
>.|TRBV20-1|.|TRBJ2-7
CSVEVSEQYF
TGCAGTGTTGAGGTGAGCGAGCAGTACTTC
>TRBD1|TRBV29-1|.|TRBJ2-1
CSVEDLKGQGTHNEQFF
TGCAGCGTTGAAGATCTAAAGGGACAGGGGACCCACAATGAGCAGTTCTTC
>TRBD2|TRBV13|.|TRBJ2-7
CASSSGGLASYEQYF
TGTGCCAGCAGCTCGGGGGGACTAGCTTCCTACGAGCAGTACTTC
>TRBD2|TRBV6-5|.|TRBJ2-5
CASSPGLAQTQYF
TGTGCCAGCAGTCCCGGACTAGCTCAGACCCAGTACTTC
>TRBD1|TRBV11-2|few|TRBJ1-2
CASRDTGTGDGTF
TGTGCCAGCAGGGACACCGGGACAGGGGATGGGACCTTC
>.|TRBV5-1|few|TRBJ2-7
CASSLEAGFTYEQYF
TGCGCCAGCAGCTTGGAAGCAGGGTTTACCTACGAGCAGTACTTC
>.|TRBV11-2|.|TRBJ2-5
CASSSGSWQGVETQYF
TGTGCCAGCAGCTCCGGTTCTTGGCAGGGTGTTGAGACCCAGTACTTC
>.|TRBV9|.|TRBJ2-7
CASSEGHAGEQYF
TGTGCCAGCAGCGAGGGGCACGCGGGGGAGCAGTACTTC
>.|TRBV20-1|few|TRBJ1-1
CSATGSETEAFF
TGCAGTGCCACAGGGTCGGAGACTGAAGCTTTCTTT
>TRBD1|TRBV15|.|TRBJ2-5
CATRGTGTDQETQYF
TGTGCCACCAGGGGAACCGGGACAGACCAAGAGACCCAGTACTTC
>TRBD2|TRBV20-1|.|TRBJ2-7
CSAERGGLSYEQYF
TGCAGTGCTGAGCGGGGGGGGCTCTCCTACGAGCAGTACTTC
>.|TRBV5-1|few|TRBJ1-3
CASSLFADSSGNTIYF
TGCGCCAGCAGCTTGTTTGCAGACTCCTCTGGAAACACCATATATTTT
>.|TRBV28|many|TRBJ2-7
CASSGLSYEQYF
TGTGCCAGCAGTGGCCTTTCCTACGAGCAGTACTTC
>TRBD1|TRBV3-1|few|TRBJ2-2
CASSQTTGTGGEGELFF
TGTGCCAGCAGCCAGACAACCGGGACAGGGGGCGAAGGGGAGCTGTTTTTT
>.|TRBV11-2|.|TRBJ2-1
CASSPRRGQGTKYF
TGTGCCAGCAGCCCCCGACGGGGGCAAGGGACCAAGTACTTC